This TCR beta chain was documented in a study of T cells in tuberculosis. As for the study in general: In South Africa, adults with active tuberculosis were compared with IGRA-negative and latently infected IGRA-positive adolescents.

The junction had 3 bases not matched to a gene; V was cut back by 0 bases and J by 3 bases. CDR1 is MNHEY, CDR2 SVGAGI, per germline. The CDR3 extends over 15 amino acids. The time point denotes: new active TB diagnosis, blood taken before or within 7 days of starting treatment. HIV-seronegative South African adults aged 18 years or older had newly diagnosed active tuberculosis. Tuberculosis was confirmed by positive sputum smear and/or M. tuberculosis culture. Generated by immunoSEQ multiplex PCR, the TCRdb table keeps only in-frame clones and is missing some. The data contain 20,000 to 25,000 clones, approximately 85% of them singletons. Study-wide results and caveats: Active tuberculosis patients had shorter CDR3-alpha; the beta difference was nonsignificant.

As concerns this clone: Its specificity is not known.

This clonotype was sampled from an adult with tuberculosis. This material consisted of PBMCs, taken at tuberculosis diagnosis. The genes are TRBV6-5 and TRBJ2-7; 9 positions match TRBD2. The CDR3, as DNA: TGTGCCAGCAGTTACTCGCAAGCGGGAGGCTACGAGCAGTACTTC. Translating it yields CASSYSQAGGYEQYF.